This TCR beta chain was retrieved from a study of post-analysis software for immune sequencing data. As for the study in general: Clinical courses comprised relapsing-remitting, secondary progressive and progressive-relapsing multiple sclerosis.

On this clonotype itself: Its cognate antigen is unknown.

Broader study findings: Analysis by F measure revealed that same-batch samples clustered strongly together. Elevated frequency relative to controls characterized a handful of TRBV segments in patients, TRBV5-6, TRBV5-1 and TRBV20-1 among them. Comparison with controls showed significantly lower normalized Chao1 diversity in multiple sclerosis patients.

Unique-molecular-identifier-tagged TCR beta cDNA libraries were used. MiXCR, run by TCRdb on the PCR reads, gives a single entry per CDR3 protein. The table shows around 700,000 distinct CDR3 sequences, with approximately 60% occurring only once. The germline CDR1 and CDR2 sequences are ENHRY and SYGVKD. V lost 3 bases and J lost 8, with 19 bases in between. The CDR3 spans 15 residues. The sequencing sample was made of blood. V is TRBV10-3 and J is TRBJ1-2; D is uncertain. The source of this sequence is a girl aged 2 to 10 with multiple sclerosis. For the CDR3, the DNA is TGTGCCATCAGTGAAACTGACGCTACTATGAGGGGCTACACCTTC. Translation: CAISETDATMRGYTF.